This TCR beta chain was sequenced for a study of CD8 T cells in ankylosing spondylitis. Study-wide findings and caveats: Blood of patients with ankylosing spondylitis appeared to be characterized by a TCR beta motif of about eight highly homologous variants.

TCRdb called the 5' RACE reads again in MiXCR, with one record for every CDR3 protein. The sample shows roughly 440,000 distinct CDR3 sequences, approximately 17% of them seen only once. This clonotype was counted between two and nine times. What it recognizes is unknown. The CDR3 has 16 amino acids. Germline CDR1 and CDR2: SGHRS and YFSETQ. Unmatched junction bases numbered 12, after V lost 3 bases and J lost 5 bases. V is TRBV5-1 and J is TRBJ2-3, with TRBD2 identical over 7 bases. This TCR was sampled from a male donor with ankylosing spondylitis. The material sequenced was blood, either unsorted or a sorted T cell fraction (not recorded which). The DNA of the CDR3 is TGCGCCAGCAGCTCCCAAGGCGGGAGCCCTAAAGATACGCAGTATTTT. Amino acids: CASSSQGGSPKDTQYF.